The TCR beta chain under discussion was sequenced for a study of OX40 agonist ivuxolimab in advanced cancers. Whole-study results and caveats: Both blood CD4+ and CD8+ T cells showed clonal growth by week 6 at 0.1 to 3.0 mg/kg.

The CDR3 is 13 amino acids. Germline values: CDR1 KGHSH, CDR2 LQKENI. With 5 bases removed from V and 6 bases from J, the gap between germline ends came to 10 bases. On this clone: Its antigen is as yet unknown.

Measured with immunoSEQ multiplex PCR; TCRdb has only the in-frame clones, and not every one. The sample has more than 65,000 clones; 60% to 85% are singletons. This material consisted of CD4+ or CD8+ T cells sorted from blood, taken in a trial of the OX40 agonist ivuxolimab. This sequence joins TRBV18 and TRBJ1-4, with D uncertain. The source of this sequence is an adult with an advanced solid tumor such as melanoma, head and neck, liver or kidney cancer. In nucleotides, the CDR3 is TGTGCCAGCTCATGGGGTCGTGATGAAAAACTGTTTTTT. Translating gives CASSWGRDEKLFF.